Sequencing of this T cell receptor beta chain was carried out in a study of identical twins. In its sample, this clonotype was seen a few times. Its matching antigen is unknown. One entry per CDR3 protein results from TCRdb running MiXCR on the 5' RACE reads. Of 1.5 million to 2 million distinct CDR3 sequences in the sample, about 30% are singletons; the top ten hold around 0.3%. CDR3 length: 13 amino acids. Trimming at V came to 7 bases and at J to 10 bases, leaving 10 bases not matched to a gene. Findings and caveats of the study: Beta out-of-frame sequences showed weaker excess twin sharing. Instead of following the same donors, the conclusions were based on cross-sectional statistical analysis.

Healthy Caucasian donors formed the entire cohort. The sequence came from a newborn girl in good health. J is TRBJ2-1 and V is TRBV12-3 or TRBV12-4; 7 positions agree with TRBD2. The specimen was cord blood. CDR3 sequence (DNA): TGTGCCAGCATCATGACCGGGACTATAGAGCAGTTCTTC. Its translation: CASIMTGTIEQFF.